The rows below give T cell receptor beta chains drawn from one sample of a study of blood T cell repertoires in COVID-19. Generated by immunoSEQ multiplex PCR, the TCRdb table keeps only in-frame clones and is missing some. Of some 180,000 clones in the sample, about 75% were seen once. Sequencing used peripheral blood. These receptors all come from a woman between 50 and 59 years old with active or convalescent COVID-19. The CDR3 runs from the conserved cysteine through the conserved F or W. D genes are given only for firm matches. Clone sizes are given selectively: once, few, many, or a class where the clone is expanded.

j_call d_call v_call clone_size cdr3_nt cdr3_aa
TRBJ1-5 TRBD1 TRBV18 . TGTGCCAGCTCACGGGGACAGGGGGCCAATCAGCCCCAGCATTTT CASSRGQGANQPQHF
TRBJ2-1 . TRBV20-1 . TGCAGTGCTCACTACAATGAGCAGTTCTTC CSAHYNEQFF
TRBJ2-1 TRBD1 TRBV24-1 . TGTGCCACCAGTGACCGGGACAGGGTCTACAATGAGCAGTTCTTC CATSDRDRVYNEQFF
TRBJ2-7 . TRBV11-2 . TGTGCCAGCAGCTTAGCGGGTCTCTACGAGCAGTACTTC CASSLAGLYEQYF
TRBJ2-7 . TRBV11-2 . TGTGCCAGCAGCTTGCACAGGGAGTACGAGCAGTACTTC CASSLHREYEQYF
TRBJ2-1 TRBD1 TRBV7-2 . TGTGCCAGCAGCTTGGGACAGGGGTTATACAATGAGCAGTTCTTC CASSLGQGLYNEQFF
TRBJ1-2 . TRBV28 . TGTGCCAGCAGTTTAAGTATCTGGGGCGCAGACTATGGCTACACCTTC CASSLSIWGADYGYTF
TRBJ1-1 . TRBV19 . TGTGCCAGTAGTACCCGTTCCCGGGGAGGGCCGAACACTGAAGCTTTCTTT CASSTRSRGGPNTEAFF
TRBJ2-2 TRBD2 TRBV3-1/TRBV3-2 . TGTGCCAGCAGCCCGAGACTAGCGGGGGAGCTTAACACCGGGGAGCTGTTTTTT CASSPRLAGELNTGELFF
TRBJ1-4 . TRBV5-5 once TGTGCCAGCAGCTTGGGCGGGGGCAGGTATGAAAAACTGTTTTTT CASSLGGGRYEKLFF
TRBJ1-6 TRBD1 TRBV9 . TGTGCCAGCAGCGCCAAAATTCAGACAGGGACAAATTCACCCCTCCACTTT CASSAKIQTGTNSPLHF
TRBJ1-2 . TRBV9 . TGTGCCAGCAGCGTAAGGGCGCTAGGGGTACACACCTTC CASSVRALGVHTF
TRBJ1-2 . TRBV5-1 . TGCGCCAGCAGCCCCGTGGCATCGTCGGGTCATGGCTACACCTTC CASSPVASSGHGYTF
TRBJ1-6 . TRBV7-9 . TGTGCCAGCAGCTTAGGTAGCCAGGGTAGGAGTTCACCCCTCCACTTT CASSLGSQGRSSPLHF
TRBJ2-7 . TRBV4-3 . TGCGCCAGCAGCCAAGATGTCGGACCAGGGCGAAGGTACTTC CASSQDVGPGRRYF
TRBJ2-1 . TRBV5-4 . TGTGCCAGCAGCAGGGGTGCGGGGGCCAGCTCCTTGGATGAGCAGTTCTTC CASSRGAGASSLDEQFF
TRBJ1-2 . TRBV7-2 . TGTGCCAGCAGCTTACATCATGGCTACACCTTC CASSLHHGYTF
TRBJ2-6 . TRBV2 . TGTGCCCGATCCAGGGCTGGGGCCAACGTCCTGACTTTC CARSRAGANVLTF
TRBJ1-1 TRBD1 TRBV3-1/TRBV3-2 few TGTGCCAGCAACCTCCGGGGACAGCGGAACACTGAAGCTTTCTTT CASNLRGQRNTEAFF
TRBJ1-1 . TRBV1 once TGCACCAGCAGCCCCACGGGAACTGAAGCTTTCTTT CTSSPTGTEAFF
TRBJ1-1 TRBD1 TRBV18 . TGTGCCAGCTCACCCCGAAGTGACAGGGCCACTGAAGCTTTCTTT CASSPRSDRATEAFF
TRBJ1-2 TRBD1 TRBV29-1 . TGCAGCGGCGACAGGGGGCCCGGCTACACCTTC CSGDRGPGYTF
TRBJ1-5 . TRBV2 . TGTGCCAGCAGTGAAAATCGGGCTGGGAGCCAGCCCCAGCATTTT CASSENRAGSQPQHF
TRBJ2-3 . TRBV5-1 few TGCGCCAGCAGCTTGGAGGGACACCGCACAGATACGCAGTATTTT CASSLEGHRTDTQYF
TRBJ1-1 . TRBV20-1 . TGCAGTGCTAGAGATCTACAAGCTTTCTTT CSARDLQAFF
TRBJ1-2 TRBD1 TRBV6-6 . TGTGCCAGCAGCCCCCTTCTCACAGGGGCCCTCGATGGCTACACCTTC CASSPLLTGALDGYTF
TRBJ1-1 TRBD1 TRBV2 . TGTGCCAGCAGTACTACAGGGGTTGAAGCTTTCTTT CASSTTGVEAFF
TRBJ2-3 . TRBV6-5 once TGTGCCAGCAGAACTGGGACATCTTCGCAGTATTTT CASRTGTSSQYF
TRBJ2-7 TRBD1 TRBV6-5 . TGTGCCAGCAGGAGGGAAAACACAGGGGCCGAGCAGTACTTC CASRRENTGAEQYF
TRBJ2-7 TRBD2 TRBV11-1 . TGTGCCAGCAGCCCCGGACTAGCGGCCTCCTACGAGCAGTACTTC CASSPGLAASYEQYF
TRBJ1-1 TRBD1 TRBV19 . TGTGCCAGTAGTCCGGGACAGGGGGCAATAACAGCTTTCTTT CASSPGQGAITAFF
TRBJ1-5 . TRBV19 . TGTGCCAGTAGTATGAGGCAGGGCAGCAATCAGCCCCAGCATTTT CASSMRQGSNQPQHF
TRBJ1-1 TRBD1 TRBV4-2 . TGTGCCAGCAGCCAACCCAAGGGGACAGGGGAGCTCACTGAAGCTTTCTTT CASSQPKGTGELTEAFF
TRBJ2-1 . TRBV5-1 . TGCGCCAGCAGCTTGGGAGGGCCTCTAAGCAATGAGCAGTTCTTC CASSLGGPLSNEQFF
TRBJ1-2 . TRBV4-3 . TGCGCCAGCAGCCATTCCGGACAATCCTATGGCTACACCTTC CASSHSGQSYGYTF
TRBJ1-6 TRBD1 TRBV7-9 . TGTGCCAGCAGGCCAGGACAGGGATCTCAGAATTCACCCCTCCACTTT CASRPGQGSQNSPLHF
TRBJ1-4 TRBD1 TRBV7-9 . TGTGCCAGCAGCCCCCGGACAGGGGGAGAGGGAAAACTGTTTTTT CASSPRTGGEGKLFF
TRBJ2-3 . TRBV7-3 . TGTGCCAGCAGCCCCCCAGACAGTGTAACGCAGTATTTT CASSPPDSVTQYF
TRBJ2-5 TRBD2 TRBV28 . TGTGCCAGCAGTTTTACTAGCGGGCGGGAGACCCAGTACTTC CASSFTSGRETQYF
TRBJ1-2 TRBD1 TRBV11-1 few TGTGCCAGCAGCTTGGACAGGGGGAAAGTGGATGGCTACACCTTC CASSLDRGKVDGYTF
TRBJ2-5 TRBD2 TRBV28 . TGTGCCAGCAGTTTAGGAGCGGGAGAGAGGGAGACCCAGTACTTC CASSLGAGERETQYF
TRBJ1-1 . TRBV7-2 . TGTGCCAGCAGCTTCGTTGGCCAGGGCACTGAAGCTTTCTTT CASSFVGQGTEAFF
TRBJ1-1 TRBD1 TRBV7-8 . TGTGCCAGCAGCTTAGGTTTTCTCCGGGACAGGGACCATGAAGCTTTCTTT CASSLGFLRDRDHEAFF
TRBJ1-1 TRBD1 TRBV28 . TGTGCCAGCAGTGCTACCGGGACAGTGAACACTGAAGCTTTCTTT CASSATGTVNTEAFF
TRBJ1-5 . TRBV30 . TGTGCCTGGAGTGACCAGGGATATCAGCCCCAGCATTTT CAWSDQGYQPQHF
TRBJ1-2 TRBD1 TRBV5-1 . TGCGCCAGCAGCTTGGGAGGGACAGGGTCTAATGGCTACACCTTC CASSLGGTGSNGYTF
TRBJ1-1 TRBD1 TRBV7-2 . TGTGCCAGCAGCTCCCGGGGACAGGCCGGGACTGAAGCTTTCTTT CASSSRGQAGTEAFF
TRBJ2-7 . TRBV7-9 . TGTGCCAGCAGCGGGTTACGGGGGAGCTCCTACGAGCAGTACTTC CASSGLRGSSYEQYF
TRBJ1-1 . TRBV5-5 . TGTGCCAGCAGCTCCCTCTCCCAAGTGAGGGACACTGAAGCTTTCTTT CASSSLSQVRDTEAFF
TRBJ2-2 TRBD1 TRBV7-3 . TGTGCCAGCAGCTTAATGACAGGGGACGCCGGGGAGCTGTTTTTT CASSLMTGDAGELFF
TRBJ2-6 . TRBV3-1/TRBV3-2 . TGTGCCAGCAGCCGACAGGCCTCTGGGGCCAACGTCCTGACTTTC CASSRQASGANVLTF
TRBJ1-5 . TRBV19 few TGTGCCAGTAGTATAGAAGTCAGAGGGCAGCCCCAGCATTTT CASSIEVRGQPQHF
TRBJ1-2 . TRBV5-5 . TGTGCCAGCAGCTCCGAGGGGGACTATGGCTACACCTTC CASSSEGDYGYTF
TRBJ2-7 . TRBV28 . TGTGCCAGCAGTTTCCCTACCTACGAGCAGTACTTC CASSFPTYEQYF
TRBJ1-6 . TRBV28 once TGTGCCAGCACTCCAGCGGGCCAGGCGGGCTCACCCCTCCACTTT CASTPAGQAGSPLHF
TRBJ1-4 . TRBV7-2 . TGTGCCAGCAGCACGGACAGAGCAACTAATGAAAAACTGTTTTTT CASSTDRATNEKLFF
TRBJ1-5 TRBD1 TRBV6-6 . TGTGCCAGCAGTTACTCGACAGGGGAGGGTCAGCCCCAGCATTTT CASSYSTGEGQPQHF
TRBJ1-1 TRBD1 TRBV3-1/TRBV3-2 . TGTGCCAGCAGCCCGCGGGACAGGGGGAGATTTATGAACACTGAAGCTTTCTTT CASSPRDRGRFMNTEAFF
TRBJ1-2 . TRBV6-5 . TGTGCCAGCAGAAGCGACAGGTCCTCTTTGACCTTCTTC CASRSDRSSLTFF
TRBJ2-3 . TRBV29-1 once TGCAGCGTTGGCAGGGCGGTTGCAGATACGCAGTATTTT CSVGRAVADTQYF